Each of the 19 T cell receptor beta chains below was sequenced from the same sample in a study of T cells in Graves' hyperthyroidism and ophthalmopathy. RNA transcripts were the template for amplifying TCR beta CDR3 regions. TCR CDR3 underwent first-round RT-PCR with the HTBI primer set. MiXCR was run by TCRdb on the multiplex PCR reads, yielding one entry per CDR3 protein. The repertoire holds under 300,000 distinct CDR3 sequences, with about 14% as singletons. Sequenced: blood. The receptor source for this set is a woman in her 40s with Graves' hyperthyroidism that later progressed to Graves' ophthalmopathy.

This clonotype was seen a single time. Being one base from a much bigger clone, this may be a read error. The chain couples TRBV30 to TRBJ2-7; the D gene is possibly TRBD1 (6 bases). Germline V CDR1 and CDR2: GTSNPN, SVGIG (reference sequence). The CDR3 spans 14 residues. The CDR3 loop reads CAWSVGGPFYGQYF. The CDR3, as DNA: TGTGCCTGGAGTGTAGGGGGTCCATTTTACGGGCAGTACTTC.

At least ten counts were recorded for this clonotype. V is TRBV18 and J is TRBJ1-3, with a tentative D call TRBD1 (5 bases). Trimming cost V 2 bases and J 2 bases, with 10 bases left between them. Germline values: CDR1 KGHSH, CDR2 LQKENI. The CDR3 covers 15 residues. The CDR3 sequence: CASSPGQIAGNTIYF. CDR3 nucleotides: TGTGCCAGCTCACCAGGACAAATCGCTGGAAACACCATATATTTT.

The sample holds many counts of this clonotype. The chain employs TRBV5-1 and TRBJ2-3; 11 bases agree with TRBD1. Germline CDR1 SGHRS, CDR2 YFSETQ. The CDR3 has 16 residues. V gave up 4 bases and J gave up 6 bases; unmatched junction bases: 10. CDR3 in DNA: TGCGCCAGCAGCCTCCAAGGGACAGGGGGACGGGATACGCAGTATTTT. The encoded protein is CASSLQGTGGRDTQYF.

Ten or more counts support this clonotype. Here the CDR3 DNA reads TGTGCCAGCAGTTTATGGGAGCGGGAGAAGGGCTCCTACAATGAGCAGTTCTTC. The encoded protein is CASSLWEREKGSYNEQFF. V and J are TRBV28 and TRBJ2-1, with TRBD2 identical over 8 bases. With V trimmed by 0 bases and J by 0 bases, 7 bases remained unmatched. CDR1 is MDHEN, CDR2 SYDVKM, per germline. This CDR3 region has 18 residues.

This clonotype has a count of ten or more. The J gene is TRBJ1-1, the V gene TRBV10-3; D is ambiguous. This CDR3 is built from 13 residues. Per germline, CDR1 ENHRY and CDR2 SYGVKD. V dropped 6 bases and J dropped 0 bases, with 8 bases sitting between them. The CDR3 bases are TGTGCCATCAGGTCGGCCATGAACACTGAAGCTTTCTTT. This codes for CAIRSAMNTEAFF.

This clonotype has at least ten counts. The gene calls are TRBV29-1 and TRBJ1-3; 8 positions agree with TRBD1. CDR3 length equals 13 residues. Germline lookup yields CDR1 SQVTM and CDR2 ANQGSEA. Trimming removed 6 bases from V and 5 bases from J; junction bases left unmatched: 6. CDR3 nucleotide sequence: TGCAGCGTCATAGACAGGGGTCGAAACACCATATATTTT. Protein sequence: CSVIDRGRNTIYF.

There are many counts of this clonotype. The chain combines TRBV10-3 with TRBJ1-5; a weak D match, TRBD1 (5 bases). Germline lookup yields CDR1 ENHRY and CDR2 SYGVKD. The germline V and J ends were trimmed by 6 bases and 5 bases, with 14 bases remaining between them. This CDR3 contains 14 residues. In DNA, the CDR3 is TGTGCCATCAGAAACGGGACTGGCTATCAGCCCCAGCATTTT. Its protein product is CAIRNGTGYQPQHF.

This clonotype turned up a few times. One base away lies a much larger clone, so this may be a sequencing read error. The DNA of the CDR3 is TGTGCCAGCAGGGAGAGGACAGGGGGGGAGGCCCAGTACTTC. Translation: CASRERTGGEAQYF. The chain carries TRBV28 and TRBJ2-5, with 10 bases lining up with TRBD1. The V gene's germline CDR1 is MDHEN and CDR2 SYDVKM. This CDR3 has 14 residues. Unmatched junction bases numbered 10, after V lost 6 bases and J lost 9 bases.

This clonotype showed up just a few times. The chain couples TRBV14 to TRBJ1-2; weak D call: TRBD1 (5 bases). There are 13 residues in the CDR3. Per germline, CDR1 SGHDN and CDR2 FVKESK. With 4 bases removed from V and 1 base from J, the gap between germline ends came to 7 bases. The CDR3 DNA reads as TGTGCCAGCAGCCGACAGCTTAACTATGGCTACACCTTC. It codes for CASSRQLNYGYTF.

This clonotype ranks as medium-sized (0.01 to 0.1%). The V and J genes are TRBV24-1 and TRBJ1-3; D ambiguous. Between the trimmed V and J ends, which lost 5 bases and 0 bases, there was a span of 10 bases. The CDR3 spans 15 residues. Germline loops: CDR1 KGHDR, CDR2 SFDVKD. As DNA, the CDR3 is TGTGCCACCAGTGCTACCGAGGCCTCTGGAAACACCATATATTTT. It specifies CATSATEASGNTIYF.

This clonotype was observed a few times. CDR3 nucleotide sequence: TGTGCCACCAGCCTAGCGGGAGGGCCGGTCGATGAGCAGTTCTTC. Translated: CATSLAGGPVDEQFF. The genes are TRBV15 and TRBJ2-1; TRBD2 matches 12 bases. Germline-derived CDR1 and CDR2 are LNHNV and YYDKDF (reference sequence). The CDR3 has 15 amino acids. The trim removed 5 bases at V and 8 bases at J, leaving 7 bases unmatched.

This clonotype was counted at least ten times. The chain has TRBV30 and TRBJ1-6, with D perhaps matching TRBD1 (6 bases). Trimming took 2 bases from V and 14 from J, leaving 13 bases between them. CDR1 and CDR2 (germline): GTSNPN, SVGIG (reference sequence). The CDR3 is made up of 12 amino acids. The CDR3 here is CAWSPTGRSLHF. In DNA, the CDR3 is TGTGCCTGGAGTCCGACAGGTCGGTCCCTCCACTTT. The whole variable domain, remainder taken from reference TRBV30 and TRBJ1-6, is SQTIHQWPATLVQPVGSPLSLECTVEGTSNPNLYWYRQAAGRGLQLLFYSVGIGQISSEVPQNLSASRPQDRQFILSSKKLLLSDSGFYLCAWSPTGRSLHFGNGTRLTVT.

In its sample, this clonotype was seen many times. This sequence joins TRBV27 and TRBJ2-7; TRBD2 might be the D (5 bases). The V and J ends lost 1 base and 4 bases respectively, with 14 bases between them. This CDR3 comprises 15 residues. The V gene's germline CDR1 is MNHEY and CDR2 SMNVEV (reference sequence). The CDR3 bases are TGTGCCAGCAGTTTATTTGGGCTAGCAGGTTACGAGCAGTACTTC. The encoded protein is CASSLFGLAGYEQYF.

This clonotype was counted ten times or more. This chain connects TRBV28 to TRBJ2-4; a weak D match, TRBD1 (6 bases). V lost 5 bases to trimming and J lost 7 bases, with 9 bases between them. The CDR3 loop spans 12 amino acids. CDR1 MDHEN and CDR2 SYDVKM come from the germline V gene. The CDR3 nucleotides read TGTGCCAGCAGTCCAGGACAGAACATTCAGTACTTC. Amino acids: CASSPGQNIQYF.

This clonotype was recorded many times. J is TRBJ1-4 and V is TRBV11-2; TRBD1 aligns across 8 bases. V lost 5 bases, J lost 7 bases, and 6 bases stayed unmatched. The CDR3 has 14 amino acids. Germline values: CDR1 SGHAT, CDR2 FQNNGV. CDR3 nucleotides: TGTGCCAGCAGCAGTGGACAGGGCCGTGAAAAACTGTTTTTT. It is translated as CASSSGQGREKLFF.

This clonotype was detected a few times. The chain has TRBV5-4 and TRBJ2-1, with 10 bases matching TRBD2. Per the germline V gene, CDR1 is SGHNT and CDR2 is YYREEE (reference sequence). Losses at the gene ends were 4 bases for V and 5 bases for J; bases not matched to a gene: 9. The CDR3 length is 16 residues. The CDR3 spells CASSGEREGYDNEQFF. The CDR3 coding sequence is TGTGCCAGCAGCGGGGAGCGGGAGGGTTACGACAATGAGCAGTTCTTC. Using reference TRBV5-4 and TRBJ2-1 for the parts outside the CDR3, the full variable domain is ETGVTQSPTHLIKTRGQQVTLRCSSQSGHNTVSWYQQALGQGPQFIFQYYREEENGRGNFPPRFSGLQFPNYSSELNVNALELDDSALYLCASSGEREGYDNEQFFGPGTRLTVL.

This clonotype showed up many times. The chain combines TRBV2 with TRBJ2-1, with unresolved D. The ends were cut back, 1 base at V and 7 bases at J, with 5 bases in the middle. This CDR3 contains 12 residues. Per the germline V gene, CDR1 is SNHLY and CDR2 is FYNNEI. The CDR3 loop is CASSEGGNEQFF. The CDR3 DNA reads TGTGCCAGCAGTGAAGGGGGTAATGAGCAGTTCTTC.

This clonotype was detected only a few times. The chain employs TRBV9 and TRBJ2-2; TRBD2 might be the D (5 bases). Germline CDR1 reads SGDLS; CDR2 reads YYNGEE. Deletions cut 2 bases from V and 7 bases from J, with 9 bases between. The CDR3 is made up of 13 amino acids. The CDR3 is CASSVGESGELFF. CDR3 sequence (DNA): TGTGCCAGCAGCGTTGGGGAGAGCGGGGAGCTGTTTTTT.

This chain uses TRBV20-1 with TRBJ2-3; 8 bases align to TRBD2. V lost 7 bases, J lost 8 bases, and 11 bases stayed unmatched. This CDR3 has 13 amino acids. Germline CDR1 is DFQATT and CDR2 is SNEGSKA (reference sequence). The CDR3: CSGRTSGEFTQYF. The CDR3 DNA follows: TGCAGTGGGAGAACTAGCGGAGAATTTACGCAGTATTTT.